This TCR beta chain came from a study of read filtering for tumor transcriptome and immune sequencing. The overall study: IR-seq gave about 3.5 to 10.27 million TCR reads per sample; RNA-seq gave about 80 to 1,400.

This CDR3 is built from 13 residues. Trimming pared 6 bases from V and 5 bases from J, leaving 14 bases between. This library used approximately 390 ng RNA and molecular barcoded adaptors spanning alpha/delta and beta/gamma chains. From the reads, TCRdb called clonotypes with MiXCR, one entry per CDR3 protein. Among over 45,000 distinct CDR3 sequences listed, 20% to 25% were seen once. The chain links TRBV12-3 or TRBV12-4 to TRBJ2-7; D may be TRBD1 or TRBD2 (5 bases each). Sequencing was carried out using a population of CD138-negative cells sorted from bone marrow. This receptor was obtained from a donor aged 40 or older with multiple myeloma. The CDR3 sequence is CASRGTIGNEQYF. The DNA for the CDR3 is TGTGCCAGCAGAGGGACCATTGGCAACGAGCAGTACTTC.